This is a list of T cell receptor beta chains from one sample in a study of Graves' ophthalmopathy and Graves' hyperthyroidism. TCRdb re-derived calls from the multiplex PCR reads in MiXCR, one entry per CDR3 protein. The table includes approximately 160,000 distinct CDR3 sequences, 35% to 50% detected once. The sample taken for sequencing was peripheral blood. The receptors here all came from a man under 40 with Graves' ophthalmopathy. Each CDR3 is given with its conserved first and last residue. A D gene is named only where the DNA matches it firmly. Some rows have no size entry. The others give once, few or many, or a class for an expanded clone.

D,size,J,V,CDR3,DNA
NA,many,TRBJ2-7,TRBV20-1,CSAPQVSFEQYF,TGCAGTGCCCCGCAGGTATCTTTCGAGCAGTACTTC
NA,NA,TRBJ2-5,TRBV24-1,CANSGGIGETQYF,TGTGCCAACAGTGGGGGGATCGGGGAGACCCAGTACTTC
TRBD1,NA,TRBJ2-2,TRBV11-2,CASSAQTGGLNTGELFF,TGTGCCAGCAGCGCACAAACAGGGGGCTTGAACACCGGGGAGCTGTTTTTT
NA,many,TRBJ1-2,TRBV28,CATSTPGPFGYTF,TGTGCCACCAGCACACCAGGCCCGTTTGGCTACACCTTC
NA,many,TRBJ1-1,TRBV11-2,CASAGTEAFF,TGTGCCAGCGCGGGGACAGAAGCTTTCTTT
NA,many,TRBJ2-1,TRBV6-2/TRBV6-3,CASSYSGGSYNEQFF,TGTGCCAGCAGTTACTCGGGTGGATCCTACAATGAGCAGTTCTTC
NA,NA,TRBJ2-5,TRBV29-1,CSVGVGRRETQYF,TGCAGTGTCGGGGTGGGGAGGCGGGAGACCCAGTACTTC
NA,many,TRBJ2-7,TRBV5-1,CASRQGFSYEQYF,TGCGCCAGCAGGCAGGGGTTCTCCTACGAGCAGTACTTC
TRBD1,NA,TRBJ1-3,TRBV6-1,CASTRGPGNTIYF,TGTGCCAGCACCAGGGGGCCCGGAAACACCATATATTTT
NA,many,TRBJ1-1,TRBV6-2/TRBV6-3,CASSYWGRGVNTEAFF,TGTGCCAGCAGTTACTGGGGGAGGGGGGTGAACACTGAAGCTTTCTTT
TRBD1,many,TRBJ2-2,TRBV6-2/TRBV6-3,CASSFSDRGKDTGELFF,TGTGCCAGCAGTTTTTCGGACAGGGGGAAGGACACCGGGGAGCTGTTTTTT
NA,NA,TRBJ2-5,TRBV7-2,CASSAGGAAGETQYF,TGTGCCAGCAGCGCCGGTGGAGCAGCCGGGGAGACCCAGTACTTC
NA,many,TRBJ2-7,TRBV20-1,CSAEDLASHEQYF,TGCAGTGCGGAAGACCTAGCTTCCCACGAGCAGTACTTC
TRBD2,NA,TRBJ2-2,TRBV10-3,CAIRSGTSGLNTGELFF,TGTGCCATCAGAAGCGGGACTAGCGGACTGAACACCGGGGAGCTGTTTTTT
NA,many,TRBJ2-5,TRBV2,CASSAGGETQYF,TGTGCCAGCAGTGCAGGAGGGGAGACCCAGTACTTC
NA,many,TRBJ2-5,TRBV12-3/TRBV12-4,CASSLGDSKTQYF,TGTGCCAGCAGTTTGGGCGATTCAAAGACCCAGTACTTC
NA,many,TRBJ1-2,TRBV9,CASSVDGRVDGYTF,TGTGCCAGCAGCGTAGACGGAAGGGTGGATGGCTACACCTTC
TRBD1,many,TRBJ1-1,TRBV24-1,CATSDDTGTGRTEAFF,TGTGCCACCAGTGACGATACCGGGACAGGGAGGACTGAAGCTTTCTTT
TRBD2,many,TRBJ2-7,TRBV7-9,CASSLAGWLAGPEAYEQYF,TGTGCCAGCAGCTTAGCGGGTTGGCTAGCGGGACCCGAAGCCTACGAGCAGTACTTC
NA,many,TRBJ1-2,TRBV18,CASSPSGVRSGHGYTF,TGTGCCAGCTCACCATCAGGGGTGCGTTCCGGGCATGGCTACACCTTC
NA,many,TRBJ2-2,TRBV7-8,CASSPGRGYTGELFF,TGTGCCAGCAGCCCCGGTAGGGGGTACACCGGGGAGCTGTTTTTT
TRBD1,many,TRBJ2-5,TRBV27,CASSLRQGFSIMETQYF,TGTGCCAGCAGTCTCCGACAGGGGTTCTCTATTATGGAGACCCAGTACTTC
NA,many,TRBJ2-7,TRBV28,CASSLLTSSIHEQYF,TGTGCCAGCAGTTTACTTACTAGCTCGATCCACGAGCAGTACTTC
NA,many,TRBJ1-6,TRBV6-5,CASSSPVPNSPLHF,TGTGCCAGCAGTTCTCCTGTGCCTAATTCACCCCTCCACTTT
TRBD1,NA,TRBJ2-3,TRBV28,CASSFFRDRITDTQYF,TGTGCCAGCAGTTTCTTCCGGGACAGGATAACAGATACGCAGTATTTT
NA,NA,TRBJ1-5,TRBV7-8,CASSHSAGLGGNQPQHF,TGTGCCAGCAGTCATAGCGCGGGTCTAGGCGGCAATCAGCCCCAGCATTTT
NA,NA,TRBJ2-7,TRBV7-8,CASSLVMFEQYF,TGTGCCAGCAGCTTAGTTATGTTCGAGCAGTACTTC
NA,many,TRBJ1-5,TRBV29-1,CSPAPRRTVSGNQPQHF,TGCAGCCCCGCCCCCCGTAGGACAGTGAGCGGCAATCAGCCCCAGCATTTT
TRBD1,NA,TRBJ2-7,TRBV6-2/TRBV6-3,CASSLGRTGSQPTYEQYF,TGTGCCAGCAGTTTGGGCAGGACAGGGAGCCAACCCACCTACGAGCAGTACTTC
TRBD1,once,TRBJ2-7,TRBV12-3/TRBV12-4,CASSQQDRDEQYF,TGTGCCAGCAGTCAACAAGACAGGGACGAGCAGTACTTC
NA,many,TRBJ2-7,TRBV30,CAYGTGAYEQYF,TGTGCCTACGGGACGGGAGCCTACGAGCAGTACTTC
TRBD1,once,TRBJ1-1,TRBV7-6,CASTRPVQGVNTEAFF,TGTGCCAGCACCCGTCCCGTACAGGGGGTAAACACTGAAGCTTTCTTT
TRBD2,NA,TRBJ2-5,TRBV11-2,CASSLVRLAGFQETQYF,TGTGCCAGCAGCTTAGTCAGACTAGCGGGGTTCCAAGAGACCCAGTACTTC
NA,NA,TRBJ2-5,TRBV6-1,CASSKPLASREETQYF,TGTGCCAGCAGTAAGCCTCTGGCGTCAAGGGAAGAGACCCAGTACTTC
NA,many,TRBJ1-2,TRBV2,CASSEISSSANYGYTF,TGTGCCAGCAGTGAAATAAGTTCCTCAGCTAACTATGGCTACACCTTC
NA,NA,TRBJ1-2,TRBV11-3,CASRQGSSTNYGYTF,TGTGCCAGCAGGCAGGGGTCCTCGACTAACTATGGCTACACCTTC
TRBD2,many,TRBJ2-2,TRBV6-2/TRBV6-3,CASSYTAGDTGELFF,TGTGCCAGCAGTTACACAGCGGGAGATACCGGGGAGCTGTTTTTT
TRBD2,many,TRBJ2-5,TRBV10-3,CAISETNSGTRGGAQYF,TGTGCCATCAGTGAGACCAATTCCGGGACTCGCGGGGGGGCCCAGTACTTC
NA,NA,TRBJ1-2,TRBV6-1,CASRLGGGFFGTF,TGTGCCAGCAGGTTGGGTGGAGGATTCTTCGGCACCTTC
TRBD2,many,TRBJ2-7,TRBV28,CASRPPAGVYEQYF,TGTGCCAGCAGACCCCCTGCGGGAGTCTACGAGCAGTACTTC
NA,NA,TRBJ2-5,TRBV6-1,CASGLFPGSSGETQYF,TGTGCCAGCGGCCTGTTCCCCGGGAGTTCGGGGGAGACCCAGTACTTC
TRBD1,NA,TRBJ1-2,TRBV28,CASSRQGLYGYTF,TGTGCCAGCAGTCGACAGGGACTCTATGGCTACACCTTC
TRBD2,once,TRBJ2-1,TRBV6-1,CASSPLGLVGGEQFF,TGTGCCAGCAGTCCTCTAGGACTAGTTGGAGGTGAGCAGTTCTTC
TRBD1,many,TRBJ1-2,TRBV7-2,CASSIDRGQEGYTF,TGTGCCAGCAGCATAGACAGGGGTCAGGAGGGCTACACCTTC
TRBD1,NA,TRBJ1-1,TRBV12-3/TRBV12-4,CASSPRTAFGTAYTEAFF,TGTGCCAGCAGTCCTAGGACAGCCTTCGGGACAGCATACACTGAAGCTTTCTTT
NA,NA,TRBJ1-5,TRBV28,CASSFQERFWF,TGTGCCAGCAGTTTTCAAGAGCGGTTCTGGTTT
NA,many,TRBJ2-7,TRBV6-4,CASSRGFYRDRERNYEQYF,TGTGCCAGCAGCCGTGGGTTCTACCGGGACCGGGAACGGAACTACGAGCAGTACTTC